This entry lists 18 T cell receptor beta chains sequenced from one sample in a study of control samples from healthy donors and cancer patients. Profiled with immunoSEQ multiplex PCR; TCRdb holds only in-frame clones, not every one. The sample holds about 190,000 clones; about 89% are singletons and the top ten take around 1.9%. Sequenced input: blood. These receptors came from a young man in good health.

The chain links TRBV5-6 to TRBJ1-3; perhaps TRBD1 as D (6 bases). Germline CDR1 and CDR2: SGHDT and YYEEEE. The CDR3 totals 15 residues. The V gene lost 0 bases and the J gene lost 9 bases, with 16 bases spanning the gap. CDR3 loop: CASSLVNGRGGTIYF. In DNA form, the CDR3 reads TGTGCCAGCAGCTTGGTTAACGGACGAGGGGGCACCATATATTTT.

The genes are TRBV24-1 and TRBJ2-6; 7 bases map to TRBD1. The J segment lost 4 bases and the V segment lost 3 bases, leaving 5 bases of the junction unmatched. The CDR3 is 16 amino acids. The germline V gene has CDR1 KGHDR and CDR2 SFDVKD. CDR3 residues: CATSDARGYGANVLTF. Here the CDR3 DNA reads TGTGCCACCAGTGATGCCAGGGGGTACGGGGCCAACGTCCTGACTTTC.

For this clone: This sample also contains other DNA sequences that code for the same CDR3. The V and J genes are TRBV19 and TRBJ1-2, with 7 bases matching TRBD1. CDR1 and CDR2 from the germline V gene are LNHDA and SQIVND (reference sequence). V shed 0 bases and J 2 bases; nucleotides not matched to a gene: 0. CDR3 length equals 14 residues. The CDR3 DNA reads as TGTGCCAGTAGTATAGACAGGGGGAACTATGGCTACACCTTC. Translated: CASSIDRGNYGYTF.

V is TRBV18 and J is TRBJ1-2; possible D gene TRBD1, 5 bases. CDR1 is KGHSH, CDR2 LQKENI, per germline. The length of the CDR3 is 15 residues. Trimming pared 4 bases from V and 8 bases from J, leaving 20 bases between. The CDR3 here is CASSLTGDRSGGYTF. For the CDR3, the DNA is TGTGCCAGCTCACTAACCGGAGACAGATCTGGGGGCTACACCTTC.

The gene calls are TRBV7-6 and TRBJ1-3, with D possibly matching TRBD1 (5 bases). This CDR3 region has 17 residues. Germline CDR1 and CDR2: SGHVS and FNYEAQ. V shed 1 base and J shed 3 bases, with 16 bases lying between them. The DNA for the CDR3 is TGTGCCAGCAGCTTAGGTACTGCAGGGTGGAGTGGAAACACCATATATTTT. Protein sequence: CASSLGTAGWSGNTIYF.

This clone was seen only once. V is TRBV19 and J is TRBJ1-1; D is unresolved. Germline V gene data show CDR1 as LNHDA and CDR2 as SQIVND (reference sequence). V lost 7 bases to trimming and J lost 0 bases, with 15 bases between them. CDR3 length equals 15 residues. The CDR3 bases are TGTGCCAGTAAAGACTCTGGGAGAGTGAACACTGAAGCTTTCTTT. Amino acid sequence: CASKDSGRVNTEAFF.

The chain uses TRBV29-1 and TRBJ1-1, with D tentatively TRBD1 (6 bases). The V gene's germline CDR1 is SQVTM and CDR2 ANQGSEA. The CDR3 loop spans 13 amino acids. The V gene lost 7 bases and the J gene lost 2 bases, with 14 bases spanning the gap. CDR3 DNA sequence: TGCAGCGCTTCCGGGACAAGAAACACTGAAGCTTTCTTT. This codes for CSASGTRNTEAFF.

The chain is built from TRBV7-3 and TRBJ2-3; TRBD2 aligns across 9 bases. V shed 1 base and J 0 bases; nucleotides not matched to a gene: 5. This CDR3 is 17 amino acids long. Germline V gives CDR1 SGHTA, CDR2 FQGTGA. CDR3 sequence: CASSLNGLAGSTDTQYF. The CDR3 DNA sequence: TGTGCCAGCAGCTTAAATGGCCTAGCGGGGAGCACAGATACGCAGTATTTT.

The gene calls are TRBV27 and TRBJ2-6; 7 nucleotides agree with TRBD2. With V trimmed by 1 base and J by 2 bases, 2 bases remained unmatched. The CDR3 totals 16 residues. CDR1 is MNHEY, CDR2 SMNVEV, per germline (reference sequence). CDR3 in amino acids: CASSLWGGAGANVLTF. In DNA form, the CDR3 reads TGTGCCAGCAGTTTATGGGGGGGGGCTGGGGCCAACGTCCTGACTTTC.

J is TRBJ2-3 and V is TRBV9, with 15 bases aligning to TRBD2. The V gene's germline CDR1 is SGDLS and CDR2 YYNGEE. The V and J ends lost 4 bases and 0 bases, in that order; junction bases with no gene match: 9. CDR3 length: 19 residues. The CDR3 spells CASSRLGLAGGRSTDTQYF. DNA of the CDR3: TGTGCCAGCAGCCGACTGGGACTAGCGGGGGGACGTAGCACAGATACGCAGTATTTT.

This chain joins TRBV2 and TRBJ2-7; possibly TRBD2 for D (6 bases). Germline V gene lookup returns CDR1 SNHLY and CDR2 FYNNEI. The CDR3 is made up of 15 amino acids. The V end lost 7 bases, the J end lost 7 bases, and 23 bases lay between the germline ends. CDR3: CASTSAGQLPGEQYF. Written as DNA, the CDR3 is TGTGCCAGCACCTCGGCGGGGCAGCTCCCTGGAGAGCAGTACTTC.

The DNA for the CDR3 is TGTGCCAGCAGCCAAGATCGGGGACAGATCGGAAATACGCAGTATTTT. This gives the protein CASSQDRGQIGNTQYF. V is TRBV3-1 (or the pseudogene TRBV3-2) and J is TRBJ2-3, with 7 bases fitting TRBD1. This CDR3 has 16 residues. V shed 0 bases, J shed 7 bases, and the junction held 10 bases outside the gene matches. In germline, CDR1 is LGHDT, CDR2 YNNKEL (reference sequence).

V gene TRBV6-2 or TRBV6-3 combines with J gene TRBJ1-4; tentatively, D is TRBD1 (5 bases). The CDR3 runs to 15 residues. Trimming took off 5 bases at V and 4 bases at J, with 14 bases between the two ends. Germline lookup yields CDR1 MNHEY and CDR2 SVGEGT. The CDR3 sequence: CASSARDASNEKLFF. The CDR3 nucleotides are TGTGCCAGCAGTGCCCGGGACGCGAGTAATGAAAAACTGTTTTTT.

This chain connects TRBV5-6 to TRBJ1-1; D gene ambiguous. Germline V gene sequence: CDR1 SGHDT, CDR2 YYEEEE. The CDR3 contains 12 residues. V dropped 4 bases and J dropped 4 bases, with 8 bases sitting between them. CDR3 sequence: CASSVSGTEAFF. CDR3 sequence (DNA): TGTGCCAGCAGCGTGTCAGGCACTGAAGCTTTCTTT.

The CDR3 here is CASSNPGGGRDSPLHF. The CDR3 DNA follows: TGTGCCAGTAGTAACCCGGGCGGAGGACGCGATTCACCCCTCCACTTT. This chain joins TRBV19 and TRBJ1-6; D is unresolved. The CDR3 is 16 residues long. CDR1 and CDR2 (germline): LNHDA, SQIVND (reference sequence). With 4 bases removed from V and 8 bases from J, the gap between germline ends came to 18 bases.

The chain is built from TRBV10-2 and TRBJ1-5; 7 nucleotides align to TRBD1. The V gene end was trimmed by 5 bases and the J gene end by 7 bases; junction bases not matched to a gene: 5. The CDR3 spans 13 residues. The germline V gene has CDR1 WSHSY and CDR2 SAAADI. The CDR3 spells CASSLTGYQPQHF. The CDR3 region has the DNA TGCGCCAGCAGTTTGACAGGGTACCAGCCCCAGCATTTT.

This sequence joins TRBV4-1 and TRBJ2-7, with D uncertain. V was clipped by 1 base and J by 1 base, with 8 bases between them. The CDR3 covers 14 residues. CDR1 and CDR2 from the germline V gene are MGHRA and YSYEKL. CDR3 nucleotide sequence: TGCGCCAGCAGCCAAGGGTCTCTTTCCTACGAGCAGTACTTC. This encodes CASSQGSLSYEQYF.

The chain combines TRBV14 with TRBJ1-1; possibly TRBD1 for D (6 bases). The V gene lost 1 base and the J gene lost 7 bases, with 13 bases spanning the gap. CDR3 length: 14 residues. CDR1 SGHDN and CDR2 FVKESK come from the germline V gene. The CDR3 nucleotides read TGTGCCAGCAGCCAAGGGGGGGCGTTAAGTGAAGCTTTCTTT. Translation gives CASSQGGALSEAFF.